This T cell receptor (beta chain) was observed in a study of early T cells in non-severe SARS-CoV-2 infection. Overall study: It was bulk RNA from unsorted whole blood that was sequenced, and the chains were unpaired. Points from the study as a whole: Matching against VDJdb likely underestimated virus-specific expansions, favoring anti-spike CD8.

This clonotype was found a few times. Its antigen is as yet unknown. In germline, CDR1 is MNHEY, CDR2 SVGEGT. Trimming left V 7 bases short and J 2 bases short, with 10 bases between. The CDR3 consists of 13 residues. Individual cDNA molecules were tagged with unique molecular identifiers, the study reported. Each CDR3 protein is one row after TCRdb ran MiXCR on the 5' RACE reads. The repertoire holds 90,000 to 100,000 distinct CDR3 sequences, with less than 15% as singletons. The receptor was derived from an adult who was a healthcare worker with PCR-confirmed SARS-CoV-2 infection or an uninfected control (not recorded which). Material: whole blood. J is TRBJ2-3 and V is TRBV6-2 or TRBV6-3; D is unclear. This CDR3 is CASKDGHTDTQYF. The CDR3 DNA reads as TGTGCCAGCAAGGACGGGCACACAGATACGCAGTATTTT.